A single sample is the source of the 32 T cell receptor beta chains below, sequenced in a study of T cell responses to AZD1222 COVID-19 vaccine. Sequencing used immunoSEQ multiplex PCR; TCRdb keeps in-frame clones, though not all of them. Among 150,000 or so clones, approximately 92% were seen once, and the ten largest hold approximately 2.2%. Source: peripheral blood, taken on day 0 of AZD1222 vaccination. The receptors originated from an adult in good health.

The chain has TRBV7-3 and TRBJ2-5, with 10 positions matching TRBD2. The CDR3 covers 14 residues. CDR1 and CDR2 (germline): SGHTA, FQGTGA. V was clipped by 2 bases and J by 7 bases; unmatched bases: 4. The chain's CDR3 is CASSLASGSTTQYF. CDR3 DNA: TGTGCCAGCAGCTTAGCTAGCGGGAGCACGACCCAGTACTTC.

The V and J genes are TRBV6-2 or TRBV6-3 and TRBJ2-5, with TRBD1 matching 8 bases. The CDR3 totals 16 residues. Looked up from germline, CDR1 is MNHEY and CDR2 is SVGEGT. The V and J ends lost 2 bases and 5 bases, in that order; junction bases with no gene match: 10. CDR3 sequence: CASSYPRTGLTETQYF. In DNA, the CDR3 is TGTGCCAGCAGTTACCCCCGGACAGGGCTAACGGAGACCCAGTACTTC.

The chain is built from TRBV4-1 and TRBJ1-1; no clear D. The CDR3 is 13 amino acids. V dropped 1 base and J dropped 4 bases, with 7 bases sitting between them. Germline assignment: CDR1 MGHRA and CDR2 YSYEKL. The CDR3 DNA reads TGCGCCAGCAGCCAAGCTTGGGGCACTGAAGCTTTCTTT. Its protein is CASSQAWGTEAFF.

The chain is built from TRBV19 and TRBJ1-5; D is perhaps TRBD1 (5 bases). Trimming removed 9 bases from V and 6 bases from J, with 15 bases in between. Germline V gene sequence: CDR1 LNHDA, CDR2 SQIVND (reference sequence). CDR3 size: 13 residues. The CDR3 DNA follows: TGTGCCAGCAGAGGGGAGGGTGGTCAGCCCCAGCATTTT. Protein: CASRGEGGQPQHF. The entire variable domain, with the rest obtained from reference TRBV19 and TRBJ1-5, is as follows: DGGITQSPKYLFRKEGQNVTLSCEQNLNHDAMYWYRQDPGQGLRLIYYSQIVNDFQKGDIAEGYSVSREKKESFPLTVTSAQKNPTAFYLCASRGEGGQPQHFGDGTRLSIL.

V is TRBV28 and J is TRBJ2-3, with TRBD2 matching 7 bases. Trimming removed 8 bases from V and 0 bases from J; junction bases left unmatched: 14. Per germline, CDR1 MDHEN and CDR2 SYDVKM. This CDR3 spans 17 amino acids. This chain's CDR3 is CASPPGVAGSSTDTQYF. CDR3 sequence (DNA): TGTGCCAGCCCCCCCGGGGTAGCGGGTTCTAGCACAGATACGCAGTATTTT. Full variable domain (missing parts from reference TRBV28 and TRBJ2-3): DVKVTQSSRYLVKRTGEKVFLECVQDMDHENMFWYRQDPGLGLRLIYFSYDVKMKEKGDIPEGYSVSREKKERFSLILESASTNQTSMYLCASPPGVAGSSTDTQYFGPGTRLTVL.

The chain is built from TRBV7-3 and TRBJ1-6; tentative D call: TRBD1 (6 bases). V lost 4 bases and J 5 bases, leaving 12 bases between the germline ends. Germline values: CDR1 SGHTA, CDR2 FQGTGA. The CDR3 covers 15 residues. CDR3 residues: CASSSQGGDNSPLHF. In DNA form, the CDR3 reads TGTGCCAGCAGCTCACAGGGAGGAGATAATTCACCCCTCCACTTT.

The genes are TRBV7-6 and TRBJ2-2; D unresolved. This CDR3 is 15 amino acids long. V lost 1 base and J lost 1, with 7 bases in between. The germline CDR1 and CDR2 sequences are SGHVS and FNYEAQ. CDR3 loop: CASSLGRQNTGELFF. CDR3 DNA: TGTGCCAGCAGCTTAGGCAGACAGAACACCGGGGAGCTGTTTTTT.

The chain combines TRBV14 with TRBJ1-1; TRBD1 agrees at 10 bases. The CDR3 extends over 18 amino acids. CDR1 is SGHDN and CDR2 is FVKESK in the germline V gene. V shed 3 bases and J 6 bases; nucleotides not matched to a gene: 16. In DNA form, the CDR3 reads TGTGCCAGCAGCCATCCCTCCTGGGGGGACAGGGGTTTTTCTGAAGCTTTCTTT. The encoded protein is CASSHPSWGDRGFSEAFF.

The chain uses TRBV7-9 and TRBJ2-1; D might be TRBD2 (6 bases). Per the germline V gene, CDR1 is SEHNR and CDR2 is FQNEAQ (reference sequence). This CDR3 contains 17 residues. The germline V and J ends were trimmed by 0 bases and 3 bases, with 15 bases remaining between them. The DNA of the CDR3 is TGTGCCAGCAGCTTAGCGTCCGGGGGAGCTTACTACAATGAGCAGTTCTTC. It specifies CASSLASGGAYYNEQFF.

V is TRBV23-1 and J is TRBJ2-6; weak D call: TRBD1 (6 bases). TRBV23-1 belongs to the ORF category, with a function that is uncertain. Trimming removed 2 bases at V and 4 bases at J, with 18 bases between. The CDR3 is 18 amino acids. The chain's CDR3 is CASSQLNLMGAGANVLTF. The CDR3 nucleotides are TGCGCCAGCAGTCAACTAAACCTCATGGGGGCCGGGGCCAACGTCCTGACTTTC.

This chain connects TRBV6-2 or TRBV6-3 to TRBJ1-5; D gene unclear. The CDR3 totals 15 residues. The V gene lost 1 base and the J gene lost 1 base, with 8 bases spanning the gap. CDR1 MNHEY and CDR2 SVGEGT come from the germline V gene. In DNA form, the CDR3 reads TGTGCCAGCAGTTACTGGGCGGCAAGCAATCAGCCCCAGCATTTT. Translation gives CASSYWAASNQPQHF.

In this sample, this clone turned up a few times. The chain is built from TRBV10-3 and TRBJ2-7, with D tentatively TRBD1 or TRBD2 (6 bases each). Germline lookup yields CDR1 ENHRY and CDR2 SYGVKD. V shed 0 bases and J shed 6 bases, with 18 bases lying between them. The CDR3 consists of 16 residues. The CDR3 region is CAISESIFTGRSEQYF. Here the CDR3 DNA reads TGTGCCATCAGTGAGTCGATTTTCACAGGGAGGAGCGAGCAGTACTTC.

This chain uses TRBV5-6 with TRBJ2-3; D not certain. Germline lookup yields CDR1 SGHDT and CDR2 YYEEEE. This CDR3 comprises 14 residues. V lost 0 bases to trimming and J lost 6 bases, with 11 bases between them. CDR3 DNA: TGTGCCAGCAGCTTGGGGCAGACCAGGGATACGCAGTATTTT. Protein product: CASSLGQTRDTQYF.

J is TRBJ2-3 and V is TRBV19; 13 bases are a match to TRBD2. J was trimmed by 7 bases and V by 5 bases; bases with no gene match: 6. Germline V gene sequence: CDR1 LNHDA, CDR2 SQIVND (reference sequence). The CDR3 spans 15 residues. The CDR3 bases are TGTGCCAGTAGTTCTGGGACTAGCGGGGCGAATACGCAGTATTTT. Translating it yields CASSSGTSGANTQYF.

V usage is TRBV14 and J usage is TRBJ2-5; D unclear. Trimming removed 1 base at V and 2 bases at J, with 11 bases between. Germline assignment: CDR1 SGHDN and CDR2 FVKESK. The CDR3 has 15 amino acids. The CDR3 coding sequence is TGTGCCAGCAGCCAAGTGGGGATTGTACAAGAGACCCAGTACTTC. Amino acid sequence: CASSQVGIVQETQYF.

As DNA, the CDR3 is TGTGCCAGCACCAAAGAAGGGGGGCTCGAGCAGTACTTC. This sequence encodes CASTKEGGLEQYF. The gene calls are TRBV5-4 and TRBJ2-7; the D call may be TRBD1 or TRBD2 (6 bases each). Germline values: CDR1 SGHNT, CDR2 YYREEE (reference sequence). CDR3 length: 13 amino acids. The V gene lost 6 bases and the J gene lost 6 bases, with 16 bases spanning the gap.

V gene TRBV4-2 combines with J gene TRBJ1-5; D may be TRBD1 (6 bases). V gave up 3 bases and J gave up 2 bases, with 8 bases separating them. In germline, CDR1 is LGHNA, CDR2 YNFKEQ. CDR3 size: 14 residues. The CDR3 coding sequence is TGTGCCAGCAGCCAGGGGGCCCGCAATCAGCCCCAGCATTTT. Amino acid sequence: CASSQGARNQPQHF.

The chain is built from TRBV5-1 and TRBJ1-5; possible D gene TRBD1, 5 bases. CDR3 length: 15 amino acids. Trimming removed 0 bases at V and 3 bases at J, with 10 bases between. Germline V gives CDR1 SGHRS, CDR2 YFSETQ. The CDR3 nucleotides are TGCGCCAGCAGCTTGGGGGGGGACCCCAATCAGCCCCAGCATTTT. It yields the protein CASSLGGDPNQPQHF.

This chain joins TRBV29-1 and TRBJ1-2, with 7 nucleotides matching TRBD1. Trimming at V came to 3 bases and at J to 4 bases, leaving 5 bases not matched to a gene. The CDR3 spans 13 residues. Germline CDR1 reads SQVTM; CDR2 reads ANQGSEA. In DNA form, the CDR3 reads TGCAGCGTTGATCTTCAGGGGGGCTATGGCTACACCTTC. Translated, it gives CSVDLQGGYGYTF.

The J gene is TRBJ2-4, the V gene TRBV2; either TRBD1 or TRBD2 may fit D (5 bases each). V shed 3 bases and J shed 7 bases, with 13 bases lying between them. The CDR3 has 14 residues. The V gene's germline CDR1 is SNHLY and CDR2 FYNNEI. CDR3 DNA: TGTGCCAGCAGTGAGGGGTGGGACGGGAACATTCAGTACTTC. Amino acid sequence: CASSEGWDGNIQYF.

V usage is TRBV27 and J usage is TRBJ1-1; D possibly corresponds to TRBD1 (6 bases). V lost 4 bases, J lost 1 base, and 10 bases lay in between. The CDR3 extends over 14 amino acids. CDR1 and CDR2 (germline): MNHEY, SMNVEV (reference sequence). The CDR3 DNA reads TGTGCCAGCAGTTGGGGGGCGACGAACACTGAAGCTTTCTTT. This gives the protein CASSWGATNTEAFF.

This chain uses TRBV21-1 with TRBJ2-1; the table calls TRBD2, which could not be checked here. TRBV21-1 is a documented pseudogene. CDR3 length: 16 amino acids. In DNA form, the CDR3 reads TGTGCCAGCAGCAAGGTTACTAGCGGGGGGTACAATGAGCAGTTCTTC. It specifies CASSKVTSGGYNEQFF.

The chain recombines TRBV28 with TRBJ2-3; D is uncertain. From germline, CDR1 is MDHEN and CDR2 SYDVKM. This CDR3 comprises 14 residues. Trimming stripped 5 bases from V and 6 bases from J, with 15 bases between. The CDR3 sequence: CASSRTSTADTQYF. In DNA, the CDR3 is TGTGCCAGCAGTCGAACCTCAACCGCGGATACGCAGTATTTT.

The V and J genes are TRBV19 and TRBJ1-1; tentatively, D is TRBD1 (5 bases). Trimming took off 6 bases at V and 0 bases at J, with 17 bases between the two ends. This CDR3 is built from 16 residues. The germline gives CDR1 LNHDA, CDR2 SQIVND (reference sequence). CDR3 loop: CASSPQPQVMNTEAFF. CDR3 in DNA: TGTGCCAGTAGCCCTCAACCACAGGTTATGAACACTGAAGCTTTCTTT.

The chain uses TRBV6-5 and TRBJ1-1; no definite D call. This CDR3 has 14 residues. In germline, CDR1 is MNHEY, CDR2 SVGAGI. Trimming took 3 bases from V and 3 from J, leaving 11 bases between them. The CDR3 protein is CASSYAPRDTEAFF. The CDR3, as DNA: TGTGCCAGCAGTTATGCCCCCCGGGACACTGAAGCTTTCTTT.

V is TRBV5-1 and J is TRBJ2-7, with D perhaps matching TRBD1 (5 bases). The germline V gene encodes CDR1 SGHRS and CDR2 YFSETQ. V was shortened by 4 bases and J by 5 bases, with 16 bases between the two germline ends. The CDR3 consists of 14 residues. The DNA of the CDR3 is TGCGCCAGCAGCCTAGTCAAGGGGTTCCACGAGCAGTACTTC. Protein: CASSLVKGFHEQYF.

The chain carries TRBV2 and TRBJ1-6, with D perhaps TRBD1 (6 bases). The CDR3 length is 13 residues. Germline V gene data show CDR1 as SNHLY and CDR2 as FYNNEI. With 5 bases removed from V and 8 bases from J, the gap between germline ends came to 10 bases. CDR3 sequence: CASSFQGYSPLHF. CDR3 nucleotides: TGTGCCAGCAGTTTTCAGGGGTATTCACCCCTCCACTTT.

This clone is a singleton in its sample. The chain recombines TRBV7-3 with TRBJ2-7; D might be TRBD1 (5 bases). There are 15 residues in the CDR3. Looked up from germline, CDR1 is SGHTA and CDR2 is FQGTGA. V lost 5 bases and J lost 5, with 19 bases in between. DNA of the CDR3: TGTGCCAGCAGCCCTAACCCCGGACAACAAGACGAGCAGTACTTC. Amino acids: CASSPNPGQQDEQYF.

The chain recombines TRBV3-1 (or the pseudogene TRBV3-2) with TRBJ2-5, with 9 bases aligning to TRBD2. V lost 3 bases to trimming and J lost 6 bases; unmatched junction nucleotides: 8. This CDR3 has 15 residues. Germline CDR1 is LGHDT and CDR2 is YNNKEL (reference sequence). The CDR3 DNA is TGTGCCAGCAGCCATTTTGCGGGGGGGTTGAAGACCCAGTACTTC. It is translated as CASSHFAGGLKTQYF.

This chain joins TRBV27 and TRBJ1-2; D gene unclear. The CDR3 extends over 14 amino acids. Germline CDR1 and CDR2: MNHEY and SMNVEV (reference sequence). Trimming removed 0 bases from V and 2 bases from J, with 7 bases in between. This CDR3 reads CASSLSGKNYGYTF. In DNA, the CDR3 is TGTGCCAGCAGTTTATCCGGTAAAAACTATGGCTACACCTTC.

The chain joins TRBV9 to TRBJ1-2; TRBD1 matches at 8 bases. This CDR3 is 15 amino acids long. Germline-derived CDR1 and CDR2 are SGDLS and YYNGEE. Germline trimming cut 4 bases from V and 8 bases from J; bases unmatched to any gene: 13. The CDR3 DNA follows: TGTGCCAGCAGCAGGGGGACCGGGACAGGCGACGGCTACACCTTC. It encodes CASSRGTGTGDGYTF. Based on the CDR3 plus reference TRBV9 and TRBJ1-2, the full variable domain is DSGVTQTPKHLITATGQRVTLRCSPRSGDLSVYWYQQSLDQGLQFLIQYYNGEERAKGNILERFSAQQFPDLHSELNLSSLELGDSALYFCASSRGTGTGDGYTFGSGTRLTVV.

The chain uses TRBV5-6 and TRBJ2-3; possibly TRBD2 for D (6 bases). The V gene lost 5 bases and the J gene lost 2 bases, with 15 bases spanning the gap. The CDR3 runs 15 residues. Germline V lookup: CDR1 SGHDT, CDR2 YYEEEE. CDR3 nucleotides: TGTGCCAGCAGTCCATCTAGCGTCCCCACAGATACGCAGTATTTT. Its protein product is CASSPSSVPTDTQYF.